This T cell receptor (beta chain) was identified in a study of regulatory T cells. CDR1 is MDHEN and CDR2 is SYDVKM in the germline V gene. The CDR3 runs to 14 residues. V dropped 5 bases and J dropped 4 bases, with 14 bases sitting between them. Regarding this clone: The antigen is unknown.

Primers: 52 TRBV forward and 13 TRBJ reverse. Assay: immunoSEQ multiplex PCR; the TCRdb copy retains only in-frame clones and omits some. Among some 3,400 clones listed, about 95% were seen once. Patients aged 2 to 39 years had fewer naive and more memory CD4+ and CD8+ T cells. CD4+ T cells were divided by sorting: CD25-high CD127-low Tregs, CD25-low CD127-high conventional cells. Study conclusions and caveats: Regulatory T cells showed the strongest V-J pair restriction and V/J gene skewing among patient repertoires. CD3G-deficient patients' regulatory T cells showed reduced Shannon diversity versus autologous conventional CD4+ and control regulatory cells.

The rearrangement uses TRBV28 and TRBJ1-2; possibly TRBD1 for D (5 bases). The sequence was collected from a person under 30 with CD3G deficiency. Specimen: CD4+ Tregs sorted from blood. CDR3 sequence reads: CASSKGLGTYGYTF. CDR3 bases: TGTGCCAGCAGTAAGGGTCTCGGGACCTATGGCTACACCTTC.